The source of this TCR beta chain is a study of blood T cells in healthy people across ages. A second about 6 to 11 cycle PCR used barcoded and J-beta primers. MiXCR, applied by TCRdb to the 5' RACE reads, yields one record per CDR3 protein. This repertoire shows approximately 1,000,000 distinct CDR3 sequences, roughly 45% found once; its top ten account for around 18%. This clonotype was observed a handful of times. Sequencing was performed on blood. This TCR was sampled from a woman aged 55-69 years in good health.

The CDR3 region is CSVAPAVAETQYF. Here the CDR3 DNA reads TGCAGCGTCGCCCCCGCGGTCGCGGAGACCCAGTACTTC. The rearrangement joins TRBV29-1 to TRBJ2-5; D unclear. Germline CDR1 SQVTM, CDR2 ANQGSEA. CDR3 length: 13 amino acids. V gave up 6 bases and J gave up 5 bases, with 16 bases separating them.